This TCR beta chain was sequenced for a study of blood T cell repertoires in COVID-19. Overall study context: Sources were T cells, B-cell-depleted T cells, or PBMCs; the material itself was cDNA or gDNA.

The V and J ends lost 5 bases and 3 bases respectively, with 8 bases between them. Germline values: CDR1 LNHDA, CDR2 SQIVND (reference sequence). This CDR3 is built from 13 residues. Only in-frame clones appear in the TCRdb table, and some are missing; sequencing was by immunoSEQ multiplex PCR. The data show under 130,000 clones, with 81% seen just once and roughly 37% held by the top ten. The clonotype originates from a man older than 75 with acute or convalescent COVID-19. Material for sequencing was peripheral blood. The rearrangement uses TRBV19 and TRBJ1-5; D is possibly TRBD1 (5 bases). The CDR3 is CASSLRANQPQHF. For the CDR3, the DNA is TGTGCCAGTAGTCTCAGGGCCAATCAGCCCCAGCATTTT.